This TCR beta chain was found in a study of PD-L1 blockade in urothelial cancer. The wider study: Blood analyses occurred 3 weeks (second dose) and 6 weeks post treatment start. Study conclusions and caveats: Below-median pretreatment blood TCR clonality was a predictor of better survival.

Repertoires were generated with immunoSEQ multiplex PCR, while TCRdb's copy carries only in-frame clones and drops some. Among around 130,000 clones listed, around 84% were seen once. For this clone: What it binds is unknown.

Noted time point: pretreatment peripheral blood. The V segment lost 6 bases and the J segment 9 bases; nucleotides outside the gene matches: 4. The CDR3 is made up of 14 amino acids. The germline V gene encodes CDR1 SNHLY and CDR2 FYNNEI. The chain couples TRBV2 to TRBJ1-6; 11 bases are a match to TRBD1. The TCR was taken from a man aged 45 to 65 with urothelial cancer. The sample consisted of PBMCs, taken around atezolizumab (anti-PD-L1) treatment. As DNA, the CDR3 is TGTGCCAGCAGCGGGACAGGGGGACGTTCACCCCTCCACTTT. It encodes CASSGTGGRSPLHF.